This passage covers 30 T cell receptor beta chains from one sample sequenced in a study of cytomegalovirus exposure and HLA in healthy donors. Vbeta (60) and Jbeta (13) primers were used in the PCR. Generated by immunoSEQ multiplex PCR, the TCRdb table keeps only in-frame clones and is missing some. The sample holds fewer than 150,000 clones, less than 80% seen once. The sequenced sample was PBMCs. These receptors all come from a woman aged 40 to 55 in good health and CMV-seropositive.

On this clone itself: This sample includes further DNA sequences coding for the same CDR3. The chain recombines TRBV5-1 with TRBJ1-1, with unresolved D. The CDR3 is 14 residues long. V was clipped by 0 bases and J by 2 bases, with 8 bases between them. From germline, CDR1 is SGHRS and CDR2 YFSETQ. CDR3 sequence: CASSLGAANTEAFF. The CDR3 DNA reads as TGCGCCAGCAGCTTGGGGGCAGCAAACACTGAAGCTTTCTTT.

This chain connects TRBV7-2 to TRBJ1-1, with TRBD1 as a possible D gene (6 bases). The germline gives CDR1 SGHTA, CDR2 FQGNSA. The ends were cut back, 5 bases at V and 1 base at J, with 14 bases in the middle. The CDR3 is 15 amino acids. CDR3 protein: CASSPPRGGNTEAFF. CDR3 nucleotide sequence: TGTGCCAGCAGCCCCCCCCGAGGGGGGAACACTGAAGCTTTCTTT.

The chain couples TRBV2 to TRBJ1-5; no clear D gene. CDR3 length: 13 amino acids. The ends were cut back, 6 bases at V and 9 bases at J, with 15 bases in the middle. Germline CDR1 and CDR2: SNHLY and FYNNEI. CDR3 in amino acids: CASREFDQRPQHF. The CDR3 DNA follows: TGTGCCAGCAGGGAGTTCGATCAACGGCCCCAGCATTTT. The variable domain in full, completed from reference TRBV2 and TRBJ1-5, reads EPEVTQTPSHQVTQMGQEVILRCVPISNHLYFYWYRQILGQKVEFLVSFYNNEISEKSEIFDDQFSVERPDGSNFTLKIRSTKLEDSAMYFCASREFDQRPQHFGDGTRLSIL.

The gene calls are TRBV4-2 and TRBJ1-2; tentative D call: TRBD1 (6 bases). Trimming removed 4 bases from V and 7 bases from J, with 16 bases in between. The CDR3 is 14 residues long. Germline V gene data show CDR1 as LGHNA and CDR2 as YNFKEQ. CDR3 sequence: CASSPEGVGGGYTF. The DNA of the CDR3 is TGTGCCAGCAGCCCCGAAGGAGTAGGGGGTGGCTACACCTTC.

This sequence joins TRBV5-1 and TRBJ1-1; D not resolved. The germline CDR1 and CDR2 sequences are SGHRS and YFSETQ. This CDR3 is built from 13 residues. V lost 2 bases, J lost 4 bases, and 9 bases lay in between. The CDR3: CASSLGTGTEAFF. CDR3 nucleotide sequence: TGCGCCAGCAGCTTAGGCACGGGCACTGAAGCTTTCTTT.

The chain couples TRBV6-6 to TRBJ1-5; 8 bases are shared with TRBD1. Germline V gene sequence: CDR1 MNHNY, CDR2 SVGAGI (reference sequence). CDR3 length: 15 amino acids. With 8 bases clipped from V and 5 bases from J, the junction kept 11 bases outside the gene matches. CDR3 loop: CASRDGQGEYQPQHF. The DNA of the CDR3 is TGTGCCAGCCGTGATGGACAGGGCGAATATCAGCCCCAGCATTTT.

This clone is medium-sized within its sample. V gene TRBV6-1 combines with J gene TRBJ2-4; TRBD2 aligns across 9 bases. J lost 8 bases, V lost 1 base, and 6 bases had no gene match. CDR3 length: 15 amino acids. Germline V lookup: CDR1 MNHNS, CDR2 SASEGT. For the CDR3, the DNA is TGTGCCAGCAGTGAAGGCGATAGCGGGAGCCACATTCAGTACTTC. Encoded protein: CASSEGDSGSHIQYF.

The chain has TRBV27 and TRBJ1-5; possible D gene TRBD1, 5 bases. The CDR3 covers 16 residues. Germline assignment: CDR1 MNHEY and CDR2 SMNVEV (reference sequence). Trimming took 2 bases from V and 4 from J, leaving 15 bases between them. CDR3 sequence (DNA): TGTGCCAGCAGTTTAGGGGGGGGGATAGGTAATCAGCCCCAGCATTTT. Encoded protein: CASSLGGGIGNQPQHF.

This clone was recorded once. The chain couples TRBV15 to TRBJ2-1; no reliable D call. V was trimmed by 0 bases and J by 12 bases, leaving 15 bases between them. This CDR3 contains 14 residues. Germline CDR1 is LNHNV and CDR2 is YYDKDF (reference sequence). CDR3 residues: CATSRENPRDAQFF. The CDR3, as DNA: TGTGCCACCAGCAGAGAAAACCCGAGAGATGCGCAGTTCTTC.

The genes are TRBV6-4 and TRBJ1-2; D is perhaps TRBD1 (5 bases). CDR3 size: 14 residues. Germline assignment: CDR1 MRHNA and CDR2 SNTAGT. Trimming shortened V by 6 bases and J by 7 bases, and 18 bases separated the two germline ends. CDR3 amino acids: CASSPGLPGGGYTF. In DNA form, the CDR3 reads TGTGCCAGCAGCCCGGGACTCCCCGGTGGTGGCTACACCTTC.

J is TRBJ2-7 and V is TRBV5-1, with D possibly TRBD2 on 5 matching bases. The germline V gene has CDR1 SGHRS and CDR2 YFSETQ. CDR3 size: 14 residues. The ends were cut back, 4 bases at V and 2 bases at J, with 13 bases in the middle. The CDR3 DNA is TGCGCCAGCAGCCGAGACGGGGAAGCCTACGAGCAGTACTTC. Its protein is CASSRDGEAYEQYF.

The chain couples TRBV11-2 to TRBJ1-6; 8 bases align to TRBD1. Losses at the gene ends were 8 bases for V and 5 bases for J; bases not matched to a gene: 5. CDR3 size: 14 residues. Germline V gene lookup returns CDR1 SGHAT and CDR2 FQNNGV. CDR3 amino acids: CASGRDRNNSPLHF. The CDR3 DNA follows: TGTGCCAGCGGCCGGGACAGGAATAATTCACCCCTCCACTTT.

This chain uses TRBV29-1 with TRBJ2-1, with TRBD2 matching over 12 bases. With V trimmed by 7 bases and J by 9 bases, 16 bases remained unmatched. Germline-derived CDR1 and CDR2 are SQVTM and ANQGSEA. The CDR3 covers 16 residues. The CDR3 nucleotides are TGCAGCGCCGCCCGGTCCGCTAGCGGGGGGGCGGGTGAGCAGTTCTTC. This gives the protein CSAARSASGGAGEQFF.

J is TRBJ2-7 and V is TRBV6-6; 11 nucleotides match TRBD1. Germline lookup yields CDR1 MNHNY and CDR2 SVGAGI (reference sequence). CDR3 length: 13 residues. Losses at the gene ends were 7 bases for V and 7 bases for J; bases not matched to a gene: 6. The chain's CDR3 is CASTQGQGGEQYF. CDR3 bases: TGTGCCAGCACCCAGGGACAGGGGGGAGAGCAGTACTTC.

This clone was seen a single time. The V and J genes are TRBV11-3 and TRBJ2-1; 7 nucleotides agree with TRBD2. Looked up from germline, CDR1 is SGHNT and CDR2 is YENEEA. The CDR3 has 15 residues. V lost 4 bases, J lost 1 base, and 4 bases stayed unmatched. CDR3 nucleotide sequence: TGTGCCAGCAGCTCCGCGGGGGTGTCCTACAATGAGCAGTTCTTC. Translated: CASSSAGVSYNEQFF.

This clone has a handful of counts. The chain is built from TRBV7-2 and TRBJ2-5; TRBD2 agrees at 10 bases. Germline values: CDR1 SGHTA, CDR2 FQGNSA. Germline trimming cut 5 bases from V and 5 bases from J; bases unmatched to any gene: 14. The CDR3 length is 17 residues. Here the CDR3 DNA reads TGTGCCAGCAGCGCGGGACTAGCGTTGAGTGGGAGGGAGACCCAGTACTTC. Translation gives CASSAGLALSGRETQYF.

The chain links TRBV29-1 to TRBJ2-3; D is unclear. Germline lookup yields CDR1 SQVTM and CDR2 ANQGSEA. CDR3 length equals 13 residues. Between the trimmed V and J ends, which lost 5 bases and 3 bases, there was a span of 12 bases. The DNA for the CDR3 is TGCAGCGTTAACTCCAGGTCAACAGATACGCAGTATTTT. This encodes CSVNSRSTDTQYF.

The CDR3 loop reads CASSLFQDSEAFF. The DNA of the CDR3 is TGTGCCAGCAGTTTATTCCAGGACAGTGAAGCTTTCTTT. The V and J genes are TRBV28 and TRBJ1-1, with TRBD1 as a possible D gene (6 bases). Trimming pared 1 base from V and 7 bases from J, leaving 10 bases between. The CDR3 is made up of 13 amino acids. Germline lookup yields CDR1 MDHEN and CDR2 SYDVKM.

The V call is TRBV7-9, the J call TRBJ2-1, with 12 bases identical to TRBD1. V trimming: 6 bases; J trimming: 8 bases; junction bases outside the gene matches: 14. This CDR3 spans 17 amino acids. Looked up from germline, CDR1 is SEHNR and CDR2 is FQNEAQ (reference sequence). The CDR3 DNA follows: TGTGCCAGCAGGGCGTCCCGGGACAGGGGGCGCGCAGATGAGCAGTTCTTC. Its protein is CASRASRDRGRADEQFF.

CDR3 region: CASSLRANYGYTF. The DNA of the CDR3 is TGTGCCAGCAGCCTCAGGGCGAACTATGGCTACACCTTC. This rearrangement joins TRBV27 to TRBJ1-2; D perhaps matches TRBD1 (5 bases). Trimming pared 6 bases from V and 2 bases from J, leaving 10 bases between. The CDR3 totals 13 residues. Looked up from germline, CDR1 is MNHEY and CDR2 is SMNVEV (reference sequence).

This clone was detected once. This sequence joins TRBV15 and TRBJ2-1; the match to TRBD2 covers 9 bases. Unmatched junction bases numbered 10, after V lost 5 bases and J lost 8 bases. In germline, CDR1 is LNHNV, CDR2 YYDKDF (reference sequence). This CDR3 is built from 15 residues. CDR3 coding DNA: TGTGCCACCAGCTCCAAGCGGGAGGTGGGCGATGAGCAGTTCTTC. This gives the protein CATSSKREVGDEQFF.

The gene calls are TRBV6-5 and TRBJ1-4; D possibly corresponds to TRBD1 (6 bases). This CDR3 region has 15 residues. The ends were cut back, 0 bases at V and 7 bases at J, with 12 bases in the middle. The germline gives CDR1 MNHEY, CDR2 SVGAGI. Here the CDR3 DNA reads TGTGCCAGCAGTTACTCAGGGCAGGGGAGTGAAAAACTGTTTTTT. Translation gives CASSYSGQGSEKLFF.

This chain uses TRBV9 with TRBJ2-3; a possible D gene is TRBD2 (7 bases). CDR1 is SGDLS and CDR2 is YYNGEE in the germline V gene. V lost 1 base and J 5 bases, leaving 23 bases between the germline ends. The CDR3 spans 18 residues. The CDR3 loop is CASSVPLGGGALVDTQYF. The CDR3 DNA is TGTGCCAGCAGCGTACCCCTCGGAGGGGGGGCCTTGGTAGATACGCAGTATTTT.

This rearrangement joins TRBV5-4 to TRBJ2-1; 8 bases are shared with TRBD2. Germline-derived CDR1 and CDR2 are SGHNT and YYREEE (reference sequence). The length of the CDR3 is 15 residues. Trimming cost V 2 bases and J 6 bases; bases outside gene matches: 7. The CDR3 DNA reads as TGTGCCAGCAGCTTTCCAGCGGGGGCCCTCAATGAGCAGTTCTTC. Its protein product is CASSFPAGALNEQFF.

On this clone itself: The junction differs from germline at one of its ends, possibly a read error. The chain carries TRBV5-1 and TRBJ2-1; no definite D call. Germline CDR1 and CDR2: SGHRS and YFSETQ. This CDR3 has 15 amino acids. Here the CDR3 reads CTSSLDLSIANEQFF. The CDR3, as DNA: TGCACCAGCAGCTTGGATCTCAGTATAGCCAATGAGCAGTTCTTC. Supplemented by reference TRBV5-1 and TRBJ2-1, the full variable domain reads KAGVTQTPRYLIKTRGQQVTLSCSPISGHRSVSWYQQTPGQGLQFLFEYFSETQRNKGNFPGRFSGRQFSNSRSEMNVSTLELGDSALYLCTSSLDLSIANEQFFGPGTRLTVL.

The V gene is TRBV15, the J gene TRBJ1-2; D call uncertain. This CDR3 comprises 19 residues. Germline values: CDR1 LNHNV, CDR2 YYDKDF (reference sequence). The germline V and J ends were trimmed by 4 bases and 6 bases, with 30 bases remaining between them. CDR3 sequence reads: CATSIPHLLRGPRADGYTF. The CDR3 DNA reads TGTGCCACCAGCATCCCGCACCTCCTCAGAGGGCCGAGGGCGGATGGCTACACCTTC.

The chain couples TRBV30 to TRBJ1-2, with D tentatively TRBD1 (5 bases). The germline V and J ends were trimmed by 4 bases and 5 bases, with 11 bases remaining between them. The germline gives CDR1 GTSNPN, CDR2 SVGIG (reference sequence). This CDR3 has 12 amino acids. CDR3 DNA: TGTGCCTGGACAGGGTTCGGGTATGGCTACACCTTC. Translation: CAWTGFGYGYTF. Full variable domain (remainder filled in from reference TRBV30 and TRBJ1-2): SQTIHQWPATLVQPVGSPLSLECTVEGTSNPNLYWYRQAAGRGLQLLFYSVGIGQISSEVPQNLSASRPQDRQFILSSKKLLLSDSGFYLCAWTGFGYGYTFGSGTRLTVV.

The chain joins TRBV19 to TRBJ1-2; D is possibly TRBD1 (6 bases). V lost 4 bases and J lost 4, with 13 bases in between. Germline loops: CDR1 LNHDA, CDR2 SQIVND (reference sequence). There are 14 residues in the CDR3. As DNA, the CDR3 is TGTGCCAGTAGTAGCCAACAGGGCCCCTATGGCTACACCTTC. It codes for CASSSQQGPYGYTF.

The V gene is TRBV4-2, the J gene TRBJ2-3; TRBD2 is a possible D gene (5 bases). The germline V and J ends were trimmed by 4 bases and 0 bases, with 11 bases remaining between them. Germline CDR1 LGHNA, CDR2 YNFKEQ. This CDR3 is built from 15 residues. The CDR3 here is CASSRDGKSTDTQYF. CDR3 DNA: TGTGCCAGCAGCCGAGACGGGAAAAGCACAGATACGCAGTATTTT.

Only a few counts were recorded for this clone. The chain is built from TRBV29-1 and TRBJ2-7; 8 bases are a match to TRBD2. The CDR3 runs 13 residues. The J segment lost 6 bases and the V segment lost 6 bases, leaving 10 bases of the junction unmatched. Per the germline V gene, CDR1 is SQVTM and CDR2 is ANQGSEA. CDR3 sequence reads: CSVQKDGGGEQYF. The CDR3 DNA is TGCAGCGTACAAAAGGACGGGGGGGGCGAGCAGTACTTC.